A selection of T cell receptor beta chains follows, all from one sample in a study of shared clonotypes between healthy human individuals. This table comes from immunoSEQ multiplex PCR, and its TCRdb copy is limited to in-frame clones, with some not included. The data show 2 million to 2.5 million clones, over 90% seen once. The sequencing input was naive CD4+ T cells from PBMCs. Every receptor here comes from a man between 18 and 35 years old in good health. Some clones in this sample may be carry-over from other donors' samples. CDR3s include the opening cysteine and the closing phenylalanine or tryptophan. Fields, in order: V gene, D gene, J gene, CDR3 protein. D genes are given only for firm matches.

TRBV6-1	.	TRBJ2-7	CASRPVHRPNYEQYF
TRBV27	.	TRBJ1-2	CASSPFGERYGYTF
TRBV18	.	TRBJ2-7	CASSRDPFLTASEQYF
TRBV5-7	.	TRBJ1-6	CASSLVGDPHNSPLHF
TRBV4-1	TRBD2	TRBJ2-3	CASSSRPGTKTDTQYF
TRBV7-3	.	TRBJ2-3	CASSLLGWADTQYF
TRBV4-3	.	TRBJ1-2	CASSYSFLSNYGYTF
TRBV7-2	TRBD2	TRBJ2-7	CASSPRLAGGYEQYF
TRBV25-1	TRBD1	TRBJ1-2	CASSAPGQGRYTF
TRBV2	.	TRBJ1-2	CASSRQAPNYGYTF
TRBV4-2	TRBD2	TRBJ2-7	CASSQADSLAGGGEQYF
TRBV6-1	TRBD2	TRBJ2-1	CASSEIEAGLNEQFF
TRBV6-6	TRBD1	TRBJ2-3	CASSLRQGSADTQYF
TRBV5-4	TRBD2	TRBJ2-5	CASSLGVAGGQETQYF
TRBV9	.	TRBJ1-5	CASSAQGLGNQPQHF
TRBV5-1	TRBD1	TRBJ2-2	CASSEGQKTGELFF
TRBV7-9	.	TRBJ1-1	CASRPGHRGTEAFF
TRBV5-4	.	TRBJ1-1	CASSWDTENTEAFF
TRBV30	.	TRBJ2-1	CAAGRKNNEQFF
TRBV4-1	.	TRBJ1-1	CASSQGRGGVNTEAFF
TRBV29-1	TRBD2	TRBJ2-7	CSVEDPGTSGIGEQYF
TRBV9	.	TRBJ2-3	CASSQGSGLSTDTQYF
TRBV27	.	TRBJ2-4	CASSSLGLGLAKNIQYF
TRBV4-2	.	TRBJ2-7	CASSPDGLGEQYF
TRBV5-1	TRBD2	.	CASSWGLAGGLYEQYF
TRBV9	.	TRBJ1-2	CASSVDSAQGFGYTF